A selection of T cell receptor beta chains follows, all from one sample in a study of neurological immune-mediated disorders. TCRdb ran MiXCR on the 5' RACE reads and lists one entry per CDR3 protein. The sample gives about 76,000 distinct CDR3 sequences, 17% of which show up once; about 16% is in the top ten. Sequencing used PBMCs. These receptors originate from a woman in her thirties or forties in good health. CDR3s include the opening cysteine and the closing phenylalanine or tryptophan. A D gene is named only where the DNA matches it firmly. For some rows the clone size is stated as once, few or many, or as a class when expanded; others skip it.

abundance: many; v_gene: TRBV9; j_gene: TRBJ2-1; d_gene: TRBD2; CDR3nt: TGTGCCAGCAGCCCGAGAGATAGCGGGGGTATTATTAGCTCCTACAATGAGCAGTTCTTC; CDR3aa: CASSPRDSGGIISSYNEQFF
abundance: .; v_gene: TRBV19; j_gene: TRBJ1-5; d_gene: TRBD1; CDR3nt: TGTGCCAGTACCCGGACAGGGAGAGTCGATCAGCCCCAGCATTTT; CDR3aa: CASTRTGRVDQPQHF
abundance: .; v_gene: TRBV5-1; j_gene: TRBJ2-1; d_gene: TRBD2; CDR3nt: TGCGCCAGCAGCTTGATAGTAGCGGGGGGCCAGAGCTCCTACAATGAGCAGTTCTTC; CDR3aa: CASSLIVAGGQSSYNEQFF
abundance: many; v_gene: TRBV9; j_gene: TRBJ2-3; d_gene: .; CDR3nt: TGTGCCAGCAGCCAACCTTCAGATACGCAGTATTTT; CDR3aa: CASSQPSDTQYF
abundance: many; v_gene: TRBV4-3; j_gene: TRBJ2-3; d_gene: .; CDR3nt: TGCGCCAGCAGCCAAACCGCCCCGGGAGTCACAGATACGCAGTATTTT; CDR3aa: CASSQTAPGVTDTQYF
abundance: .; v_gene: TRBV2; j_gene: TRBJ1-4; d_gene: .; CDR3nt: TGTGCCAGAGAGGGAGGTTTTAATGAAAAACTGTTTTTT; CDR3aa: CAREGGFNEKLFF
abundance: many; v_gene: TRBV5-6; j_gene: TRBJ2-2; d_gene: .; CDR3nt: TGTGCCAGCGCGGCGGCGGTGGGGATAGCGAACACCGGGGAGCTGTTTTTT; CDR3aa: CASAAAVGIANTGELFF
abundance: .; v_gene: TRBV20-1; j_gene: TRBJ2-4; d_gene: TRBD1; CDR3nt: TGCAGTGTTCGGAAGGACAGGGGGTCACTAGCCAAAAACATTCAGTACTTC; CDR3aa: CSVRKDRGSLAKNIQYF
abundance: many; v_gene: TRBV4-3; j_gene: TRBJ1-2; d_gene: .; CDR3nt: TGCGCCAGCAGTCCGACGGGACTATTGGCAAGCTATGGCTACACCTTC; CDR3aa: CASSPTGLLASYGYTF
abundance: .; v_gene: TRBV4-2; j_gene: TRBJ2-5; d_gene: .; CDR3nt: TGTGCCAGCAGCCAAGAGGGGCAAATCCAAGAGACCCAGTACTTC; CDR3aa: CASSQEGQIQETQYF
abundance: many; v_gene: TRBV20-1; j_gene: TRBJ1-2; d_gene: TRBD1; CDR3nt: TGCAGTGCTAGCGGACAGGGGAGGTATGGCTACACCTTC; CDR3aa: CSASGQGRYGYTF
abundance: few; v_gene: TRBV20-1; j_gene: TRBJ2-6; d_gene: .; CDR3nt: TGCAGTGCCAGGAGTCAGGTTAACTCTGGGGCCAACGTCCTGACTTTC; CDR3aa: CSARSQVNSGANVLTF
abundance: many; v_gene: TRBV20-1; j_gene: TRBJ2-2; d_gene: TRBD2; CDR3nt: TGCAGTGCTAGGGGTAGCGGGGGGCCGGGCACCGGGGAGCTGTTTTTT; CDR3aa: CSARGSGGPGTGELFF
abundance: many; v_gene: TRBV20-1; j_gene: TRBJ1-5; d_gene: TRBD1; CDR3nt: TGCAGTGCGGTACCACAGGGGGCGTACAATCAGCCCCAGCATTTT; CDR3aa: CSAVPQGAYNQPQHF
abundance: many; v_gene: TRBV6-5; j_gene: TRBJ2-5; d_gene: TRBD2; CDR3nt: TGTGCCAGCAGTCGGGGACTAGCAAAAGAGACCCAGTACTTC; CDR3aa: CASSRGLAKETQYF
abundance: .; v_gene: TRBV29-1; j_gene: TRBJ1-1; d_gene: .; CDR3nt: TGCAGCGTTGGCCCCTCAGCTGAAGCTTTCTTT; CDR3aa: CSVGPSAEAFF
abundance: many; v_gene: TRBV7-3; j_gene: TRBJ1-1; d_gene: .; CDR3nt: TGTGCCAGCAGCTCGGGGGGGGCGGACCGCACTGAAGCTTTCTTT; CDR3aa: CASSSGGADRTEAFF
abundance: many; v_gene: TRBV20-1; j_gene: TRBJ1-6; d_gene: .; CDR3nt: TGCAGTGCACACAGGGAGAGCTCCTATAATTCACCCCTCCACTTT; CDR3aa: CSAHRESSYNSPLHF
abundance: .; v_gene: TRBV15; j_gene: TRBJ1-1; d_gene: TRBD1; CDR3nt: TGTGCCACCAGCCCCCGGGAGGGGGCCATGAACACTGAAGCTTTATTT; CDR3aa: CATSPREGAMNTEALF
abundance: many; v_gene: TRBV6-2/TRBV6-3; j_gene: TRBJ2-1; d_gene: .; CDR3nt: TGTGCCAGCAGGTCAACAGGGTTTATCTACAATGAGCAGTTCTTC; CDR3aa: CASRSTGFIYNEQFF
abundance: many; v_gene: TRBV14; j_gene: TRBJ2-5; d_gene: TRBD2; CDR3nt: TGTGCCAGCAGCTTTGGACTAGTGCCTGAGACCCAGTACTTC; CDR3aa: CASSFGLVPETQYF
abundance: many; v_gene: TRBV6-2/TRBV6-3; j_gene: TRBJ1-2; d_gene: TRBD1; CDR3nt: TGTGCCAGCAGTTACTCATCGGACAGGGGCTATGGCTACACCTTC; CDR3aa: CASSYSSDRGYGYTF
abundance: many; v_gene: TRBV5-1; j_gene: TRBJ2-3; d_gene: TRBD2; CDR3nt: TGCGCCAGCGGCTTTTCAAGCGGGGGGGCAGATACGCAGTATTTT; CDR3aa: CASGFSSGGADTQYF
abundance: many; v_gene: TRBV3-1; j_gene: TRBJ2-7; d_gene: TRBD2; CDR3nt: TGTGCCAGCAGCCAAGTTGGGGGACTAGCGACCTACGAGCAGTACTTC; CDR3aa: CASSQVGGLATYEQYF
abundance: .; v_gene: TRBV28; j_gene: TRBJ2-4; d_gene: .; CDR3nt: TGTGCCAGCAGTCGTCCGAGGAAACTAGCCAAAAACATTCAGTACTTC; CDR3aa: CASSRPRKLAKNIQYF
abundance: many; v_gene: TRBV10-3; j_gene: TRBJ2-6; d_gene: TRBD2; CDR3nt: TGTGCCATCTCGGGGGGATCTGGGGCCAACGTCCTGACTTTC; CDR3aa: CAISGGSGANVLTF
abundance: many; v_gene: TRBV12-3/TRBV12-4; j_gene: TRBJ2-3; d_gene: TRBD2; CDR3nt: TGTGCCAGCAGCCCCGGAGGGAGGGGAGGTACAGATACGCAGTATTTT; CDR3aa: CASSPGGRGGTDTQYF
abundance: many; v_gene: TRBV9; j_gene: TRBJ1-6; d_gene: .; CDR3nt: TGTGCCAGCAGCGCCTCAGGAACCTCCTATAATTCACCCCTCCACTTT; CDR3aa: CASSASGTSYNSPLHF
abundance: .; v_gene: TRBV11-2; j_gene: TRBJ2-1; d_gene: .; CDR3nt: TGTTCCAGCAGCTTACCCCTACCTGTCTTGTACTACAATGAGCAGTTCTTC; CDR3aa: CSSSLPLPVLYYNEQFF
abundance: .; v_gene: TRBV7-8; j_gene: TRBJ2-7; d_gene: .; CDR3nt: TGTGCCAGCAGCTTACCGGGGGCCCTTATGATCGAGCAGTACTTC; CDR3aa: CASSLPGALMIEQYF
abundance: many; v_gene: TRBV7-2; j_gene: TRBJ2-1; d_gene: TRBD2; CDR3nt: TGTGCCAGCAGCTTAGGGAGTGGGGGGGTGAAACAGTTCTTC; CDR3aa: CASSLGSGGVKQFF
abundance: many; v_gene: TRBV5-1; j_gene: TRBJ2-1; d_gene: TRBD2; CDR3nt: TGCGCCAGCAGCTTGGCCAATGGGCTAGCGGGGACCTACTCCAATGAGCAGTTCTTC; CDR3aa: CASSLANGLAGTYSNEQFF
abundance: many; v_gene: TRBV5-5; j_gene: TRBJ2-1; d_gene: .; CDR3nt: TGTGCCAGCAGCTTGGACCCCAGGGTAGTAAATGAGCAGTTCTTC; CDR3aa: CASSLDPRVVNEQFF
abundance: many; v_gene: TRBV6-5; j_gene: TRBJ2-3; d_gene: .; CDR3nt: TGTGCCAGCAGTTCCGGAAGACTGGCAGATACGCAGTATTTT; CDR3aa: CASSSGRLADTQYF
abundance: few; v_gene: TRBV19; j_gene: TRBJ2-5; d_gene: .; CDR3nt: TGTGCCAGTAGTATACAATCAGGGGCAGAGACCCAGTACTTC; CDR3aa: CASSIQSGAETQYF
abundance: many; v_gene: TRBV5-1; j_gene: TRBJ1-1; d_gene: .; CDR3nt: TGCGCCAGCAGCTTGGTGGTGAACACTGAAGCTTTCTTT; CDR3aa: CASSLVVNTEAFF
abundance: many; v_gene: TRBV7-2; j_gene: TRBJ2-3; d_gene: TRBD1; CDR3nt: TGTGCCAGCAGCCTCGACAGGGAGACAGATACGCAGTATTTT; CDR3aa: CASSLDRETDTQYF
abundance: many; v_gene: TRBV28; j_gene: TRBJ1-1; d_gene: .; CDR3nt: TGTGCCAGCAGTTTAAGGGTCACTCGCACTGAAGCTTTCTTT; CDR3aa: CASSLRVTRTEAFF
abundance: many; v_gene: TRBV5-1; j_gene: TRBJ1-5; d_gene: .; CDR3nt: TGCGCCAGCAGCTTTGGGGATAATCAGCCCCAGCATTTT; CDR3aa: CASSFGDNQPQHF
abundance: many; v_gene: TRBV15; j_gene: TRBJ2-5; d_gene: TRBD1; CDR3nt: TGTGCCACCAGCGGTGGGACAGAGAACATCCAAGAGACCCAGTACTTC; CDR3aa: CATSGGTENIQETQYF
abundance: many; v_gene: TRBV20-1; j_gene: TRBJ1-5; d_gene: TRBD1; CDR3nt: TGCAGTGCTAGTAATTACCAGGGCAGGGGGGGGGATCAGCCCCAGCATTTT; CDR3aa: CSASNYQGRGGDQPQHF
abundance: .; v_gene: TRBV5-1; j_gene: TRBJ2-7; d_gene: .; CDR3nt: TGCGCCAGCAGCTTTCCGACCGTCCCGACCGTGGGCCACGAGCAGTACTTC; CDR3aa: CASSFPTVPTVGHEQYF
abundance: once; v_gene: TRBV5-1; j_gene: TRBJ1-3; d_gene: .; CDR3nt: TGCGCCAGCAGCTTGGGGGACTCCCGCTCTGGAAACACCATATATTTT; CDR3aa: CASSLGDSRSGNTIYF
abundance: many; v_gene: TRBV12-3/TRBV12-4; j_gene: TRBJ2-5; d_gene: .; CDR3nt: TGTGCCAGCAGTCGGACCGGGACTGTACAAGAGACCCAGTACTTC; CDR3aa: CASSRTGTVQETQYF
abundance: many; v_gene: TRBV5-1; j_gene: TRBJ1-4; d_gene: .; CDR3nt: TGCGCCAGCAGCTTGGGCCCCGACGGAACTAATGAAAAACTGTTTTTT; CDR3aa: CASSLGPDGTNEKLFF
abundance: many; v_gene: TRBV5-1; j_gene: TRBJ1-6; d_gene: .; CDR3nt: TGCGCCAGCAGCCTAAGTACCTCCGACACATCACCCCTCCACTTT; CDR3aa: CASSLSTSDTSPLHF
abundance: .; v_gene: TRBV20-1; j_gene: TRBJ2-3; d_gene: TRBD2; CDR3nt: TGCAGTGCTAGGGGCGGGAGGGCCCCAGATACGCAATATTTT; CDR3aa: CSARGGRAPDTQYF
abundance: many; v_gene: TRBV7-2; j_gene: TRBJ2-1; d_gene: TRBD2; CDR3nt: TGTGCCAGCAGCTGGGCGGGGGGACCCTACAATGAGCAGTTCTTC; CDR3aa: CASSWAGGPYNEQFF
abundance: many; v_gene: TRBV5-1; j_gene: TRBJ2-2; d_gene: .; CDR3nt: TGCGCCAGCAGCGGCAGGGACGCCGGGGAGCTGTTTTTT; CDR3aa: CASSGRDAGELFF
abundance: many; v_gene: TRBV24-1; j_gene: TRBJ1-4; d_gene: .; CDR3nt: TGTGCCACCAGTGAAAAACAGGAGGCGGAAAAACTGTTTTTT; CDR3aa: CATSEKQEAEKLFF
abundance: many; v_gene: TRBV20-1; j_gene: TRBJ1-1; d_gene: .; CDR3nt: TGCAGTGCTCCTCTCAGAGGAATGAACACTGAAGCTTTCTTT; CDR3aa: CSAPLRGMNTEAFF
abundance: many; v_gene: TRBV5-1; j_gene: TRBJ2-1; d_gene: .; CDR3nt: TGCGCCAGCAGCAGGGAGGGGTCTGGGACATTGAATGAGCAGTTCTTC; CDR3aa: CASSREGSGTLNEQFF